A selection of T cell receptor beta chains follows, all from one sample in a study of control samples from healthy donors and cancer patients. TCRdb keeps only in-frame clones here, not all; method: immunoSEQ multiplex PCR. The repertoire consists of around 12,000 clones, with more than 85% occurring once and the leading ten covering approximately 15%. The sequenced material came from PBMCs. The receptors were gathered from a man older than 75 with lung cancer. The CDR3 runs from the conserved cysteine through the conserved F or W. The order of the fields is clone size, V gene, J gene, D gene, CDR3 DNA, CDR3 protein. D genes are given only for firm matches. Clone size is given for some rows only: seen once, a few or many times, or a class if the clone is expanded.

.	TRBV3-1/TRBV3-2	TRBJ2-7	.	TGTGCCAGCAGTCCGGGCTCGGACGAGCAGTACTTC	CASSPGSDEQYF
.	TRBV5-1	TRBJ1-2	TRBD1	TGCGCCAGCAGTCAAGGACAGGGGGCGTTGGGCTACACCTTC	CASSQGQGALGYTF
.	TRBV6-5	TRBJ2-2	.	TGTGCCAGCGGGGGGCTTTCCGGGGAGCTGTTTTTT	CASGGLSGELFF
.	TRBV5-5	TRBJ1-1	TRBD1	TGTGCCAGCAGCTTGGTGGGGGGACAGACCATCATGAACACTGAAGCTTTCTTT	CASSLVGGQTIMNTEAFF
.	TRBV4-2	TRBJ1-1	TRBD1	TGTGCCAGCAGCCCTGACAGGACAGGGGGCACTGAAGCTTTCTTT	CASSPDRTGGTEAFF
.	TRBV3-1/TRBV3-2	TRBJ1-4	.	TGTGCCAGCAGATCAAGGAACCTGTTTTTT	CASRSRNLFF
.	TRBV13	TRBJ1-4	TRBD1	TGTGCCAGCAGTCGAATGACAGGGGGCGGCGAAAAACTGTTTTTT	CASSRMTGGGEKLFF
.	TRBV24-1	TRBJ2-1	.	TGTGCCACCAGTGATTCGACAGGTCACTCCTACAATGAGCAGTTCTTC	CATSDSTGHSYNEQFF
once	TRBV11-2	TRBJ2-7	.	TGTGCCAGCAGCTTAGACGGAGGCAGCTTCTACGAGCAGTACTTC	CASSLDGGSFYEQYF
.	TRBV7-2	TRBJ2-3	TRBD2	TGTGCCAGCAGACGCGGGACTAGCGGGGTCACAGATACGCAGTATTTT	CASRRGTSGVTDTQYF
.	TRBV3-1/TRBV3-2	TRBJ2-3	.	TGTGCCAGCAGCCCCGGGTCTCGCACAGATACGCAGTATTTT	CASSPGSRTDTQYF
.	TRBV28	TRBJ1-2	.	TGTGCCAGCAGTCCAAGCGGATACTATGGCTACACCTTC	CASSPSGYYGYTF
.	TRBV6-6	TRBJ1-5	.	TGTGCCAGCAGGCCTTTCCGGGACAGCAATCAGCCCCAGCATTTT	CASRPFRDSNQPQHF
.	TRBV2	TRBJ2-4	.	TGTGCCAGCAGTCCGACCGGAGCCCAGGCCAAAAACATTCAGTACTTC	CASSPTGAQAKNIQYF
.	TRBV5-1	TRBJ2-2	TRBD2	TGCGCCAGCGCGGGACTAGCGGGGGGGGCGAACACCGGGGAGCTGTTTTTT	CASAGLAGGANTGELFF
.	TRBV3-1/TRBV3-2	TRBJ1-3	TRBD1	TGTGCCAGCACCCTGTGGACAGGGACTGGAAACACCATATATTTT	CASTLWTGTGNTIYF
.	TRBV5-5	TRBJ1-1	.	TGTGCCAGCAGCTCGAACATCGGACAGACGGTATCAGAAATGAACACTGAAGCTTTCTTT	CASSSNIGQTVSEMNTEAFF
once	TRBV21-1	TRBJ2-7	.	TGTGCCAGCAGCAAAGCCAGCGAGCGGGGGGTGAACTACGAGCAGTACTTC	CASSKASERGVNYEQYF